This entry lists 5 T cell receptor beta chains sequenced from one sample in a study of regulatory T cells in long-lasting Graves disease. Both iRepertoire HTBI primers and Arm-PCR of CDR3 regions were used to build the TCR beta libraries. Using its own MiXCR run on the multiplex PCR reads, TCRdb lists one record per CDR3 protein. Of hundreds of thousands of distinct CDR3 sequences in the sample, 15% to 20% were seen once. Described time point: newly diagnosed GD, antithyroid drugs for less than 3 months. Researchers made the TCR library from RNA that was extracted from PBMCs. The sample was also reused in another study, on T cells in Graves' hyperthyroidism and ophthalmopathy.

Here the sequenced sample was peripheral blood mononuclear cells (PBMCs), taken at new diagnosis, from a patient treated with antithyroid drugs. These TCRs come from a woman under 40 with Graves disease.

This clonotype was observed a few times. The chain joins TRBV7-9 to TRBJ1-2; D may be TRBD1 (5 bases). The V and J ends lost 1 base and 5 bases respectively, with 11 bases between them. The CDR3 has 14 amino acids. CDR1 SEHNR and CDR2 FQNEAQ come from the germline V gene (reference sequence). CDR3 bases: TGTGCCAGCAGCTTAGACCAGGGCCCATATGGCTACACCTTC. It encodes CASSLDQGPYGYTF.

This chain joins TRBV7-8 and TRBJ1-1, with a tentative D call TRBD1 (5 bases). Germline CDR1 SGHVS, CDR2 FQNEAQ. The CDR3 covers 14 residues. V lost 4 bases and J 3 bases, leaving 12 bases between the germline ends. CDR3 in DNA: TGTGCCAGCAGCTCGAGGTGGGGGGACACTGAAGCTTTCTTT. Encoded protein: CASSSRWGDTEAFF.

This clonotype has at least ten counts. The chain carries TRBV9 and TRBJ2-7; TRBD1 or TRBD2 may be the D gene (5 bases each). Germline V CDR1 and CDR2: SGDLS, YYNGEE. V gave up 0 bases and J gave up 3 bases, with 10 bases separating them. The CDR3 length is 14 residues. The DNA for the CDR3 is TGTGCCAGCAGCGTAGAGGGACCAAGCTACGAGCAGTACTTC. It codes for CASSVEGPSYEQYF.

In the case of this clonotype: A far larger clone differs by one base, so this is likely a read error. The chain couples TRBV11-2 to TRBJ1-5, with a weak D call TRBD1 (5 bases). Looked up from germline, CDR1 is SGHAT and CDR2 is FQNNGV. This CDR3 has 15 amino acids. Here the CDR3 reads CASSLSGTNNQLQHF. In DNA, the CDR3 is TGTGCCAGCAGTTTGTCAGGGACCAACAATCAGCTCCAGCATTTT.

At least ten counts were recorded for this clonotype. The chain links TRBV7-9 to TRBJ2-7; tentatively, D is TRBD1 or TRBD2 (5 bases each). Germline-derived CDR1 and CDR2 are SEHNR and FQNEAQ (reference sequence). The germline V and J ends were trimmed by 4 bases and 2 bases, with 18 bases remaining between them. This CDR3 has 16 residues. The CDR3 DNA follows: TGTGCCAGCAGCTCATTCTCCGGGACGTCTCCCTACGAGCAGTACTTC. Its protein is CASSSFSGTSPYEQYF.